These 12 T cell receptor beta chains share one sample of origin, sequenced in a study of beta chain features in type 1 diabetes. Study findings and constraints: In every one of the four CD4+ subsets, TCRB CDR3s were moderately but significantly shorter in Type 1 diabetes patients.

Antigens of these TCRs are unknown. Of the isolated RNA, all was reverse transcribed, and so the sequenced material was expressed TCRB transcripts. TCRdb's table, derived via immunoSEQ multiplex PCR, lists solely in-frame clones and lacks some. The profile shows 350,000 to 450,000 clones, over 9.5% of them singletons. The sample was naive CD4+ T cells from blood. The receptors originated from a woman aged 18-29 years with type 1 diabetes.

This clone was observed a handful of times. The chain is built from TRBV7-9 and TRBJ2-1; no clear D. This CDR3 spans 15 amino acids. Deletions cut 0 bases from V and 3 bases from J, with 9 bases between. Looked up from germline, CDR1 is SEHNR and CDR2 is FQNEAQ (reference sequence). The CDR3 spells CASSLARAGYNEQFF. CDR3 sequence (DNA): TGTGCCAGCAGCTTAGCGCGCGCAGGCTACAATGAGCAGTTCTTC.

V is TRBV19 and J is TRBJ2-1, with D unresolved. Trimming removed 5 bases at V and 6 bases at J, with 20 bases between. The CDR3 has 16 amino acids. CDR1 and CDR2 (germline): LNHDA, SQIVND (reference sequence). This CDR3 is CASSPYGSRLGNEQFF. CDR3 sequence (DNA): TGTGCCAGTAGTCCCTATGGGTCTAGGTTGGGCAATGAGCAGTTCTTC.

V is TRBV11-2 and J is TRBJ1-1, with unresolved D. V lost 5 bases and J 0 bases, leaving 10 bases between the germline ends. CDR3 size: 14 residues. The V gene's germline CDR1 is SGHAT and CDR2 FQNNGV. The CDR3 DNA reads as TGTGCCAGCAGCCCGTCGATAGTGAACACTGAAGCTTTCTTT. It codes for CASSPSIVNTEAFF. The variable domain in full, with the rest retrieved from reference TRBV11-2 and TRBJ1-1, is EAGVAQSPRYKIIEKRQSVAFWCNPISGHATLYWYQQILGQGPKLLIQFQNNGVVDDSQLPKDRFSAERLKGVDSTLKIQPAKLEDSAVYLCASSPSIVNTEAFFGQGTRLTVV.

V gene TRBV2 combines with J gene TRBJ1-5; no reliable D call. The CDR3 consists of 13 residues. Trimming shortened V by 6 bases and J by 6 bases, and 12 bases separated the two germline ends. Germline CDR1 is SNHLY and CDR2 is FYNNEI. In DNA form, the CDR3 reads TGTGCCAGCAGCCCAGGTTGGGTTCAGCCCCAGCATTTT. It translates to CASSPGWVQPQHF.

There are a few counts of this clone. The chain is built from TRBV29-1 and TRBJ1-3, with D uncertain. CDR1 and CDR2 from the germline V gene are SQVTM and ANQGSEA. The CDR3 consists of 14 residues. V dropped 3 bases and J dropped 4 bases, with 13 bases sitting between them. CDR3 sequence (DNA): TGCAGCGTTGACAGAGTCGGGTCGGGAAACACCATATATTTT. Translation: CSVDRVGSGNTIYF.

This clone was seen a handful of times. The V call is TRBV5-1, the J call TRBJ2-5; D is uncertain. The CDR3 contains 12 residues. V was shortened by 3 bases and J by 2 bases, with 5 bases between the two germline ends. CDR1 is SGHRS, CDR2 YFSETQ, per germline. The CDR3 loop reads CASSSQQETQYF. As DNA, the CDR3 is TGCGCCAGCAGCTCTCAGCAAGAGACCCAGTACTTC.

The CDR3 spells CAWKAGLITGEQFF. The DNA for the CDR3 is TGTGCCTGGAAGGCGGGACTCATTACCGGTGAGCAGTTCTTC. The chain is built from TRBV30 and TRBJ2-1, with D perhaps matching TRBD2 (6 bases). V was shortened by 4 bases and J by 9 bases, with 19 bases between the two germline ends. Germline CDR1 reads GTSNPN; CDR2 reads SVGIG (reference sequence). The CDR3 runs 14 residues.

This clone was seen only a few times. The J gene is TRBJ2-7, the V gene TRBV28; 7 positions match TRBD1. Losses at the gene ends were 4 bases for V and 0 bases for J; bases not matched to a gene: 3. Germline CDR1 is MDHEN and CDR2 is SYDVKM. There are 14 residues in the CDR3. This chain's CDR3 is CASSSGQLSYEQYF. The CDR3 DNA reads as TGTGCCAGCAGTTCGGGACAGCTCTCCTACGAGCAGTACTTC.

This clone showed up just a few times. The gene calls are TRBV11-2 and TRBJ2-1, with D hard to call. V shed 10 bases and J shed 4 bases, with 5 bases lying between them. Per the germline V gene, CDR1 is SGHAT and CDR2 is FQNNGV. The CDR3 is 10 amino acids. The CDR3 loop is CATGYNEQFF. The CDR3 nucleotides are TGTGCCACCGGGTACAATGAGCAGTTCTTC.

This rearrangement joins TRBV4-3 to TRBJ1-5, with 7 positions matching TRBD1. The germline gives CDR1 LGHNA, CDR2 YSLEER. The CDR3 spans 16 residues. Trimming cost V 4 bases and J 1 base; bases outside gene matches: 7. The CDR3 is CASSLDRDRSNQPQHF. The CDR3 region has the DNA TGCGCCAGCAGCCTTGACAGGGATCGAAGCAATCAGCCCCAGCATTTT.

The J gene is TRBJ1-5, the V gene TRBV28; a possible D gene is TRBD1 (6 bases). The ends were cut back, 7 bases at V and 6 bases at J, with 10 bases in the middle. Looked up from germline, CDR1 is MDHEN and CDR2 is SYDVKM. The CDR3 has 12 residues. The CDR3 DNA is TGTGCCAGCAAGGTGGGGGCTCAGCCCCAGCATTTT. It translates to CASKVGAQPQHF.

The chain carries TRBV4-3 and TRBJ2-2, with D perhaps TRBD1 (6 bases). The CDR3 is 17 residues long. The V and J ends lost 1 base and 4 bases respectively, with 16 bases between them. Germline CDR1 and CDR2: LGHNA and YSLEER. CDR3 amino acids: CASSQVIGAGATGELFF. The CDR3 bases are TGCGCCAGCAGCCAAGTCATCGGGGCAGGGGCCACCGGGGAGCTGTTTTTT.